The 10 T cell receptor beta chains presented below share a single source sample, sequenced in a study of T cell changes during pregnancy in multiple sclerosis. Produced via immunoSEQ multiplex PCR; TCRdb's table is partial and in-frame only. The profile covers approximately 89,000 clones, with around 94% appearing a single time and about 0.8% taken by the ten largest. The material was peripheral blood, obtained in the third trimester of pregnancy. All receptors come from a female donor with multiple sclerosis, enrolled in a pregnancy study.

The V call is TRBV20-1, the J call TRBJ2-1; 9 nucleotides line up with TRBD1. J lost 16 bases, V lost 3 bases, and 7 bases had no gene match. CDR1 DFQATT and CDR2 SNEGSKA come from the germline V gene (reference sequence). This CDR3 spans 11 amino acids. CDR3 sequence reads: CSARGQGGRFF. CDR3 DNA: TGCAGTGCTAGGGGACAGGGAGGTAGATTCTTC.

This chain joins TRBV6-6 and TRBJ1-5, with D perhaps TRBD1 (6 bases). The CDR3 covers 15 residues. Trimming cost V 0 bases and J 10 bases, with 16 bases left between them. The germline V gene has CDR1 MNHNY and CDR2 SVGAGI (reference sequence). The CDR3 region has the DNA TGTGCCAGCAGTTACTCGGACAGACCGGCTGAACCCCAGCATTTT. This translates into CASSYSDRPAEPQHF.

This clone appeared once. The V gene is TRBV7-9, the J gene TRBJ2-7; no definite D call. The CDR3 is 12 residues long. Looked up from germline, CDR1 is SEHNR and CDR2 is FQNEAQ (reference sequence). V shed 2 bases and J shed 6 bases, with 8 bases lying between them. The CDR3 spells CASSLIDIEQYF. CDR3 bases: TGTGCCAGCAGCTTAATTGACATCGAGCAGTACTTC.

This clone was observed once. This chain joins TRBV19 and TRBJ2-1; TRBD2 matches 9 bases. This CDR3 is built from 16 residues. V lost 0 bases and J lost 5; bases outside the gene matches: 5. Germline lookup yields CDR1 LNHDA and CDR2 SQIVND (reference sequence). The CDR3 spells CASSIDSGRANNEQFF. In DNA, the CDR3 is TGTGCCAGTAGTATAGATAGCGGGAGAGCGAACAATGAGCAGTTCTTC.

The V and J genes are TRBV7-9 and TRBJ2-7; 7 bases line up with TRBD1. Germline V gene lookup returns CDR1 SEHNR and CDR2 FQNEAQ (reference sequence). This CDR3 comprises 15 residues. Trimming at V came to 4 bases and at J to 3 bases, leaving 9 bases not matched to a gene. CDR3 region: CASSSQTGSRYEQYF. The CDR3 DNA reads TGTGCCAGCAGCTCTCAGACAGGGAGCCGCTACGAGCAGTACTTC.

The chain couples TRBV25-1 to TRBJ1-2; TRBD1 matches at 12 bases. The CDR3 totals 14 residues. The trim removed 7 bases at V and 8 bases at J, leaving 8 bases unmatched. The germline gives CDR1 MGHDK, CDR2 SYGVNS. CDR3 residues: CASNAGQGARGYTF. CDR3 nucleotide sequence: TGTGCCAGCAATGCGGGACAGGGGGCGCGAGGCTACACCTTC.

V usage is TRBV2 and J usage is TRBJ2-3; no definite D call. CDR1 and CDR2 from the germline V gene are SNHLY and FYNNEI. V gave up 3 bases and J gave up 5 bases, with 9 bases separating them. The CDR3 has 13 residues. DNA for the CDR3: TGTGCCAGCAGTGAGTCCTTTAAAGATACGCAGTATTTT. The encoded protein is CASSESFKDTQYF.

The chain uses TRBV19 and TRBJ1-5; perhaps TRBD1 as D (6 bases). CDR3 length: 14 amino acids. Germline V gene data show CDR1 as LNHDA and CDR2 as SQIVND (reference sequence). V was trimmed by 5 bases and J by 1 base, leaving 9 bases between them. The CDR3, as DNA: TGTGCCAGTAGTCTGAGGGGGAGCAATCAGCCCCAGCATTTT. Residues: CASSLRGSNQPQHF.

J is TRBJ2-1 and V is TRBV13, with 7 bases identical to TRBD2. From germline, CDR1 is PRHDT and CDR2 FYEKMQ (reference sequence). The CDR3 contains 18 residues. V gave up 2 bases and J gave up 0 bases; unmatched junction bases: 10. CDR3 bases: TGTGCCAGCAGCTTACCCCCTAGCGGACGCTACTCCTACAATGAGCAGTTCTTC. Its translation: CASSLPPSGRYSYNEQFF.

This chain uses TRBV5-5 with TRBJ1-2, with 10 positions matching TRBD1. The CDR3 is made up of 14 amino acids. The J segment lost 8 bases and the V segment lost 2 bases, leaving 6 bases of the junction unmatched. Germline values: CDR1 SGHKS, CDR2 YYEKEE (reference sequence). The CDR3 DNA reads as TGTGCCAGCAGCTTTGACAGGGGGCTGGGGGGCTACACCTTC. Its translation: CASSFDRGLGGYTF.